The 9 T cell receptor beta chains reported below all come from one sample, sequenced in a study of blood T cell repertoires in COVID-19. Clones were read by immunoSEQ multiplex PCR, and TCRdb kept only the in-frame ones, dropping some. The sample lists fewer than 350,000 clones, roughly nine tenths occurring once. Sequencing was done on a sample of peripheral blood. Receptors were obtained from a woman aged 30 to 39 with COVID-19, enrolled during active disease.

This chain joins TRBV5-1 and TRBJ2-2; 9 bases match TRBD1. The CDR3 has 16 amino acids. CDR1 SGHRS and CDR2 YFSETQ come from the germline V gene. J was trimmed by 4 bases and V by 0 bases; bases with no gene match: 4. The CDR3 region is CASSLGTGASTGELFF. The CDR3 nucleotides are TGCGCCAGCAGCTTGGGGACAGGGGCATCCACCGGGGAGCTGTTTTTT.

This rearrangement joins TRBV5-6 to TRBJ1-5; D might be TRBD1 (6 bases). The CDR3 sequence is 17 residues long. From germline, CDR1 is SGHDT and CDR2 YYEEEE. V was pared by 4 bases and J by 7 bases, with 24 bases between. The CDR3 sequence: CASSQQGVGSWGQPQHF. DNA for the CDR3: TGTGCCAGCAGCCAACAGGGAGTCGGAAGCTGGGGGCAGCCCCAGCATTTT.

This clone was seen a few times. The chain uses TRBV7-9 and TRBJ2-2; tentative D call: TRBD1 (5 bases). The germline gives CDR1 SEHNR, CDR2 FQNEAQ (reference sequence). This CDR3 has 15 residues. The ends were cut back, 4 bases at V and 0 bases at J, with 9 bases in the middle. The CDR3 DNA reads TGTGCCAGCAGCTCAGGGCAGGCGAACACCGGGGAGCTGTTTTTT. It specifies CASSSGQANTGELFF.

V gene TRBV30 combines with J gene TRBJ1-1, with a weak D call TRBD1 (6 bases). From germline, CDR1 is GTSNPN and CDR2 SVGIG (reference sequence). The CDR3 has 12 amino acids. The CDR3 loop reads CAQLQGDTEAFF. The CDR3 DNA follows: TGTGCACAGCTACAGGGAGACACTGAAGCTTTCTTT.

In this sample, this clone turned up once. The chain links TRBV19 to TRBJ2-7; D unclear. The CDR3 spans 12 residues. V lost 5 bases, J lost 7 bases, and 12 bases lay in between. The germline CDR1 and CDR2 sequences are LNHDA and SQIVND (reference sequence). The CDR3 reads CASSSHLWEQYF. CDR3 nucleotides: TGTGCCAGTAGTTCTCACTTGTGGGAGCAGTACTTC.

This rearrangement joins TRBV12-3 or TRBV12-4 to TRBJ1-2, with 8 bases lining up with TRBD1. This CDR3 has 13 residues. Losses at the gene ends were 5 bases for V and 8 bases for J; bases not matched to a gene: 7. The CDR3 nucleotides are TGTGCCAGCAGTCTGGACAGGGAGGGAGGCTACACCTTC. It translates to CASSLDREGGYTF.

The V gene is TRBV5-6, the J gene TRBJ1-2, with D tentatively TRBD1 (5 bases). This CDR3 spans 12 amino acids. V shed 0 bases and J shed 7 bases, with 7 bases lying between them. Germline V lookup: CDR1 SGHDT, CDR2 YYEEEE. The CDR3 DNA follows: TGTGCCAGCAGCTTGGGCGGGGGTGGCTACACCTTC. Amino acid sequence: CASSLGGGGYTF.

The chain is built from TRBV2 and TRBJ1-2, with TRBD1 matching 7 bases. V was clipped by 5 bases and J by 7 bases; unmatched bases: 7. CDR3 length equals 13 residues. In germline, CDR1 is SNHLY, CDR2 FYNNEI. In DNA form, the CDR3 reads TGTGCCAGCAGTCAGGGGCGGGACAGTGGCTACACCTTC. This encodes CASSQGRDSGYTF.

The V gene is TRBV12-5, the J gene TRBJ2-7; D might be TRBD2 (7 bases). CDR3 size: 15 residues. In germline, CDR1 is LGHNT, CDR2 FRNRAP. Trimming took 3 bases from V and 7 from J, leaving 19 bases between them. The CDR3 bases are TGTGCTAGTGGTTTCCGCCCGGGGCGGGGGCGGGAGCAGTACTTC. Translation: CASGFRPGRGREQYF. Drawing the rest from reference TRBV12-5 and TRBJ2-7, the complete variable domain is DARVTQTPRHKVTEMGQEVTMRCQPILGHNTVFWYRQTMMQGLELLAYFRNRAPLDDSGMPKDRFSAEMPDATLATLKIQPSEPRDSAVYFCASGFRPGRGREQYFGPGTRLTVT.